The rows below give T cell receptor beta chains drawn from one sample of a study of shared clonotypes between healthy human individuals. The protocol was immunoSEQ multiplex PCR, while the TCRdb copy is restricted to in-frame clones and leaves out a portion. The data hold about 2.5 million clones, with less than 95% observed a single time. The specimen was naive CD4+ T cells from PBMCs. These receptors were taken from a man between 18 and 35 years old in good health. Some clones in this sample may be carry-over from other donors' samples. Each CDR3 is given with its conserved first and last residue. A D gene is named only where the DNA matches it firmly. Not all rows give a size; the values are once, few, many and, for expanded clones, a class.

J gene	D gene	clone size	V gene	CDR3 protein	CDR3 DNA
TRBJ2-7	.	.	TRBV4-1	CASSQDPLRGISYEQYF	TGCGCCAGCAGCCAAGATCCCTTGAGGGGCATCTCCTACGAGCAGTACTTC
TRBJ2-7	TRBD1	.	TRBV5-4	CASSTGQAPYEQYF	TGTGCCAGCAGCACCGGACAGGCACCCTACGAGCAGTACTTC
TRBJ2-3	TRBD2	.	TRBV11-3	CASSLTSGSGTDTQYF	TGTGCCAGCAGCTTGACTAGCGGGAGTGGCACAGATACGCAGTATTTT
TRBJ2-3	TRBD2	.	TRBV9	CASSVGRTSGPSTDTQYF	TGTGCCAGCAGCGTAGGCCGGACTAGCGGGCCTAGCACAGATACGCAGTATTTT
TRBJ2-3	.	.	TRBV19	CASSLPTDTQYF	TGTGCCAGTAGTCTCCCCACAGATACGCAGTATTTT
TRBJ2-7	.	.	TRBV5-1	CASSLGQGPSYEQYF	TGCGCCAGCAGCTTGGGTCAGGGGCCCTCCTACGAGCAGTACTTC
TRBJ2-5	.	.	TRBV7-9	CASRRGGETQYF	TGTGCCAGCAGGAGGGGTGGGGAGACCCAGTACTTC
TRBJ2-5	TRBD1	.	TRBV2	CASRKMGQVQETQYF	TGTGCCAGCAGAAAAATGGGACAGGTACAAGAGACCCAGTACTTC
TRBJ2-1	.	.	TRBV5-1	CASSLGQWQYNEQFF	TGCGCCAGCAGCTTGGGACAGTGGCAATACAATGAGCAGTTCTTC
TRBJ2-7	TRBD1	.	TRBV10-3	CAISEEDRALYEQYF	TGTGCCATCAGTGAAGAGGACAGGGCTCTCTACGAGCAGTACTTC
TRBJ2-1	.	.	TRBV28	CASISGTSRGEQFF	TGTGCCAGCATCTCCGGGACATCGAGGGGTGAGCAGTTCTTC
TRBJ2-4	.	once	TRBV2	CASGGLAKNIQYF	TGTGCCAGCGGTGGCTTGGCCAAAAACATTCAGTACTTC
TRBJ1-2	.	.	TRBV5-6	CASNRQRYGYTF	TGTGCCAGCAACAGACAGAGATATGGCTACACCTTC
TRBJ1-2	TRBD1	.	TRBV9	CASSARGKAGYTF	TGTGCCAGCAGCGCCAGGGGGAAGGCTGGCTACACCTTC
TRBJ1-2	.	.	TRBV6-6	CASSYPGQGTYGYTF	TGTGCCAGCAGTTACCCCGGGCAGGGAACCTATGGCTACACCTTC
TRBJ1-1	TRBD1	.	TRBV6-5	CASRTRGQQNTEAFF	TGTGCCAGCAGGACCCGGGGACAGCAGAACACTGAAGCTTTCTTT
TRBJ2-1	.	.	TRBV20-1	CSAQYNEQFF	TGCAGTGCCCAATACAATGAGCAGTTCTTC
TRBJ2-1	TRBD1	.	TRBV15	CATSRTRQGPYNEQFF	TGTGCCACCAGCAGGACCCGACAGGGCCCCTACAATGAGCAGTTCTTC